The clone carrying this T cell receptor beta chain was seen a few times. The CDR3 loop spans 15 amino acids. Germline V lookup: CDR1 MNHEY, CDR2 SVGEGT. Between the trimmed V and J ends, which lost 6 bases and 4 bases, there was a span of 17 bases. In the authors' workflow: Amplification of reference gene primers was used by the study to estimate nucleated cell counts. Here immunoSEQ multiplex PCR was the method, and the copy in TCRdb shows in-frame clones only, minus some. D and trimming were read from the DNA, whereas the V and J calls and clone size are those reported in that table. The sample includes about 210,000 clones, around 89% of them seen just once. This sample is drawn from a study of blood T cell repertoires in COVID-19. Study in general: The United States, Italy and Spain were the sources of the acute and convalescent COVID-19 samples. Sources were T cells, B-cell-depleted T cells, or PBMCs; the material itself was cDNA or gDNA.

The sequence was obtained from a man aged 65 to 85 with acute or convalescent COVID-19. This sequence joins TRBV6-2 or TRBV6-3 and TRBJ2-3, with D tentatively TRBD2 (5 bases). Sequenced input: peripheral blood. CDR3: CASSRTSTGPDTQYF. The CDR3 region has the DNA TGTGCCAGCAGCCGAACTAGTACCGGTCCAGATACGCAGTATTTT.